The rows below give T cell receptor beta chains drawn from one sample of a study of shared clonotypes between healthy human individuals. Some clones are missing from TCRdb's copy, which holds only in-frame ones; the method was immunoSEQ multiplex PCR. In the table there are some 2,400,000 clones, more than 90% of which are singletons. The specimen sequenced was naive CD4+ T cells sorted from blood. These receptors all come from a man aged 18 to 35 in good health. Both conserved end residues are part of each CDR3. A D gene is named only where the DNA matches it firmly. The size field is filled for only some rows; it gives once, few, many or a size class.

>TRBV19|TRBJ2-7|.|.
CASRLQTASYEQYF
TGTGCCAGTAGACTCCAGACAGCATCCTACGAGCAGTACTTC
>TRBV10-3|TRBJ2-7|.|.
CAISAGYEQYF
TGTGCCATCAGTGCAGGCTACGAGCAGTACTTC
>TRBV30|TRBJ2-7|.|.
CAGSLVFSYEQYF
TGTGCCGGCTCCTTGGTCTTCTCCTACGAGCAGTACTTC
>TRBV2|TRBJ1-5|.|TRBD1
CASSAGQNPSNQPQHF
TGTGCCAGCAGCGCGGGACAGAACCCTAGCAATCAGCCCCAGCATTTT
>TRBV11-2|TRBJ2-7|once|TRBD2
CASSLDSGSSYEQYF
TGTGCCAGCAGCTTAGACAGCGGGAGCTCCTACGAGCAGTACTTC
>TRBV2|TRBJ1-1|.|.
CASPKAPNTEAFF
TGTGCCAGCCCTAAGGCCCCGAACACTGAAGCTTTCTTT
>TRBV5-8|TRBJ1-6|.|TRBD1
CASSWPGQGNSPLHF
TGTGCCAGCAGTTGGCCGGGACAGGGGAATTCACCCCTCCACTTT
>TRBV6-5|TRBJ2-1|.|TRBD2
CASSYGSSGVRNEQFF
TGTGCCAGCAGTTACGGGTCTAGCGGGGTTAGGAATGAGCAGTTCTTC
>TRBV5-6|TRBJ2-1|.|TRBD2
CASRTSGVGEQFF
TGTGCCAGCAGAACTAGCGGGGTAGGTGAGCAGTTCTTC
>TRBV19|TRBJ2-3|.|TRBD1
CASSQQGASTDTQYF
TGTGCCAGTAGTCAACAGGGGGCGAGCACAGATACGCAGTATTTT
>TRBV19|TRBJ1-5|.|TRBD1
CASSPGQGRSNQPQHF
TGTGCCAGTAGTCCAGGACAGGGCCGGAGCAATCAGCCCCAGCATTTT
>TRBV28|TRBJ1-3|.|.
CASSQGYENTIYF
TGTGCCAGCAGCCAGGGGTATGAAAACACCATATATTTT
>TRBV5-1|TRBJ2-3|few|.
CASSFFGPSITDTQYF
TGCGCCAGCAGCTTTTTCGGGCCCTCAATCACAGATACGCAGTATTTT
>TRBV5-1|TRBJ1-6|.|.
CASTYAGYGSPLHF
TGCGCCAGCACCTACGCAGGGTATGGTTCACCCCTCCACTTT
>TRBV11-2|TRBJ2-3|.|.
CASSWRGLATDTQYF
TGTGCCAGCAGCTGGCGGGGACTGGCCACAGATACGCAGTATTTT
>TRBV28|TRBJ1-3|.|.
CASGQYSGNTIYF
TGTGCCAGCGGCCAATATTCTGGAAACACCATATATTTT
>TRBV10-3|TRBJ2-7|.|TRBD2
CAIASSGEVSTYEQYF
TGTGCCATCGCTTCTAGCGGGGAAGTTTCTACCTACGAGCAGTACTTC
>TRBV6-5|TRBJ1-5|.|TRBD1
CASSRGQFNQPQHF
TGTGCCAGCAGCCGGGGACAGTTCAATCAGCCCCAGCATTTT
>TRBV7-2|TRBJ1-3|.|.
CASTITSPGNTIYF
TGTGCCAGCACTATCACGTCCCCAGGAAACACCATATATTTT
>TRBV27|TRBJ2-7|few|.
CASSLSGYEQYF
TGTGCCAGCAGTTTATCGGGCTACGAGCAGTACTTC
>TRBV20-1|TRBJ2-3|.|.
CSARTGDTQYF
TGCAGTGCTAGGACGGGAGATACGCAGTATTTT
>TRBV5-1|TRBJ1-3|.|.
CASSLVGSAAASGNTIYF
TGCGCCAGCAGCTTGGTGGGTAGCGCGGCAGCTTCTGGAAACACCATATATTTT
>TRBV15|TRBJ2-7|.|.
CATSRDLGTLPYEQYF
TGTGCCACCAGCAGAGATTTGGGGACTCTCCCTTACGAGCAGTACTTC
>TRBV13|TRBJ2-3|.|.
CASSQDRRSTDTQYF
TGTGCCAGCAGCCAAGACAGGAGGAGCACAGATACGCAGTATTTT
>TRBV7-2|TRBJ1-5|.|TRBD1
CASSRTGPNQPQHF
TGTGCCAGCAGCCGGACAGGCCCCAATCAGCCCCAGCATTTT
>TRBV19|TRBJ2-5|.|TRBD2
CASSGTSAWETQYF
TGTGCCAGTAGTGGGACTAGCGCTTGGGAGACCCAGTACTTC
>TRBV6-5|TRBJ1-2|once|.
CASRGEHRANYGYTF
TGTGCCAGCAGAGGTGAACATAGAGCTAACTATGGCTACACCTTC
>TRBV5-1|TRBJ1-2|.|.
CASSLVLTSDGYTF
TGCGCCAGCAGCTTGGTATTGACGTCGGACGGCTACACCTTC
>TRBV20-1|TRBJ2-1|.|.
CSASSNEQFF
TGCAGTGCTTCTAGCAATGAGCAGTTCTTC
>TRBV30|TRBJ1-3|once|.
CAWSPSSRSFGSTIYF
TGTGCCTGGAGCCCTAGCAGCAGGAGCTTTGGAAGCACCATATATTTT
>TRBV19|TRBJ2-3|.|.
CASGWTARTTDTQYF
TGTGCCAGTGGCTGGACAGCTCGTACCACAGATACGCAGTATTTT